These 21 T cell receptor beta chains were all obtained from the same sample, sequenced in a study of CD8+CD57+ T cells in acquired aplastic anemia. The template used for profiling TCR beta VDJ and CDR3 was genomic DNA. Via MiXCR, TCRdb re-called the reads, giving one row per CDR3 protein. The sample carries about 400,000 distinct CDR3 sequences, about 70% recorded once. The sequenced material came from sorted CD4+, CD8+, or CD8+CD57+ T cells (not recorded which) from PBMCs. These receptors came from a human donor in good health, serving as a control.

V gene TRBV12-3 or TRBV12-4 combines with J gene TRBJ2-7; the D gene is possibly TRBD2 (6 bases). The CDR3 has 13 residues. Deletions cut 6 bases from V and 6 bases from J, with 15 bases between. The CDR3: CASSPRLVSEQYF. The CDR3 nucleotides are TGTGCCAGCAGCCCCAGACTAGTTAGCGAGCAGTACTTC.

Regarding this clonotype: The limits of the CDR3 on the DNA are not certain, so only TCRdb's listed CDR3 is given. This rearrangement joins TRBV7-9 to TRBJ2-7; TRBD1, the D gene given by the table, was not confirmed from the DNA. Both ends counted, the CDR3 spans 14 residues. CDR1 and CDR2 from the germline V gene are SEHNR and FQNEAQ (reference sequence). The CDR3 loop is CASSLPDQPQHFGF.

This clonotype appeared many times. This chain uses TRBV7-2 with TRBJ1-2; D gene unclear. The CDR3 runs 11 residues. V was clipped by 5 bases and J by 7 bases, with 8 bases between them. Germline CDR1 is SGHTA and CDR2 is FQGNSA. The CDR3 loop reads CASSPDRGYTF. The CDR3 DNA reads as TGTGCCAGCAGCCCTGATCGTGGCTACACCTTC.

The chain has TRBV5-1 and TRBJ2-1; 10 nucleotides agree with TRBD2. TRBJ2-7 explains the end of the DNA better; the J call may be wrong. CDR1 is SGHRS and CDR2 is YFSETQ in the germline V gene. The CDR3 is made up of 14 amino acids. The CDR3 DNA reads as TGCGCCAGCAGCTTCAGCGGGGGGGCCGACGAGCAGTACTTC. This gives the protein CASSFSGGADEQYF.

The chain employs TRBV19 and TRBJ2-3; maybe TRBD2 (6 bases). This CDR3 is 14 amino acids long. V lost 6 bases and J 0 bases, leaving 10 bases between the germline ends. Germline CDR1 reads LNHDA; CDR2 reads SQIVND (reference sequence). CDR3 amino acids: CASREGRSTDTQYF. The CDR3 nucleotides are TGTGCCAGTAGGGAGGGCCGAAGCACAGATACGCAGTATTTT.

The V gene is TRBV19, the J gene TRBJ1-5, with no clear D. The CDR3 sequence is 13 residues long. Per germline, CDR1 LNHDA and CDR2 SQIVND (reference sequence). V gave up 9 bases and J gave up 2 bases, with 11 bases separating them. CDR3 loop: CASTGERNQPQHF. The CDR3 DNA sequence: TGTGCCAGCACGGGAGAGCGCAATCAGCCCCAGCATTTT.

The chain has TRBV20-1 and TRBJ1-1; maybe TRBD1 (5 bases). Germline CDR1 DFQATT, CDR2 SNEGSKA (reference sequence). The CDR3 totals 13 residues. V lost 6 bases and J lost 9, with 20 bases in between. DNA of the CDR3: TGCAGTGCAGCAGCATATGGGACTAGACAAGCTTTCTTT. Its protein is CSAAAYGTRQAFF.

There are a few counts of this clonotype. A much bigger clone sits one base away, suggesting this may be a read error. This sequence joins TRBV7-3 and TRBJ1-1; possible D gene TRBD1, 6 bases. V was pared by 5 bases and J by 3 bases, with 13 bases between. The CDR3 totals 14 residues. The V gene's germline CDR1 is SGHTA and CDR2 FQGTGA. The CDR3 nucleotides read TGTGCCAGCAGCCACCAGGCAGGGGACACTGAAGCTTTCTTT. Translation gives CASSHQAGDTEAFF.

V is TRBV9 and J is TRBJ2-7; possible D gene TRBD1, 6 bases. Germline CDR1 reads SGDLS; CDR2 reads YYNGEE. The CDR3 sequence is 17 residues long. The V end lost 0 bases, the J end lost 4 bases, and 20 bases lay between the germline ends. In DNA form, the CDR3 reads TGTGCCAGCAGCGTAGCAGGGGTTCAAGAGACCCAGTACGAGCAGTACTTC. This encodes CASSVAGVQETQYEQYF.

This clonotype is a singleton in its sample. V and J are TRBV15 and TRBJ1-6; D is unclear. V was shortened by 5 bases and J by 5 bases, with 10 bases between the two germline ends. The CDR3 is 14 residues long. The germline V gene encodes CDR1 LNHNV and CDR2 YYDKDF (reference sequence). CDR3 coding DNA: TGTGCCACCAGCCCGAGGAAGAATAATTCACCCCTCCACTTT. This sequence encodes CATSPRKNNSPLHF.

Concerning this clonotype itself: One junction end does not reproduce the germline sequence, and a read error may be involved. The genes are TRBV7-2 and TRBJ1-2; D remains unclear. In germline, CDR1 is SGHTA, CDR2 FQGNSA. CDR3 length: 16 amino acids. In nucleotides, the CDR3 is TGTGCCAGCAGCTTAGCACCCAAGGGAGCAAACTATCGCTACACCTTC. The encoded protein is CASSLAPKGANYRYTF.

V gene TRBV5-4 combines with J gene TRBJ1-2; D call uncertain. The ends were cut back, 5 bases at V and 5 bases at J, with 13 bases in the middle. This CDR3 is built from 13 residues. Germline CDR1 reads SGHNT; CDR2 reads YYREEE (reference sequence). The DNA of the CDR3 is TGTGCCAGCAGACGCAACCAGGAGTATGGCTACACCTTC. Amino acids: CASRRNQEYGYTF.

This clonotype was seen ten or more times. This chain connects TRBV5-1 to TRBJ1-1; the D gene is possibly TRBD1 (6 bases). Trimming took 5 bases from V and 4 from J, leaving 18 bases between them. Germline CDR1 SGHRS, CDR2 YFSETQ. The CDR3 has 15 residues. The CDR3 sequence is CASRGSGGESTEAFF. CDR3 nucleotide sequence: TGCGCCAGCAGGGGATCTGGGGGCGAGAGCACTGAAGCTTTCTTT. The full variable domain, rest sourced from reference TRBV5-1 and TRBJ1-1, is KAGVTQTPRYLIKTRGQQVTLSCSPISGHRSVSWYQQTPGQGLQFLFEYFSETQRNKGNFPGRFSGRQFSNSRSEMNVSTLELGDSALYLCASRGSGGESTEAFFGQGTRLTVV.

This clonotype showed up many times. CDR3 bases: TGCAGTGCTAGAGACTGGACAGCGATAAACTATGGCTACACCTTC. It specifies CSARDWTAINYGYTF. This rearrangement joins TRBV20-1 to TRBJ1-2; maybe TRBD1 (6 bases). Trimming shortened V by 0 bases and J by 2 bases, and 13 bases separated the two germline ends. This CDR3 has 15 residues. Germline CDR1 is DFQATT and CDR2 is SNEGSKA (reference sequence).

The chain joins TRBV9 to TRBJ2-7; D remains unclear. Trimming shortened V by 4 bases and J by 5 bases, and 16 bases separated the two germline ends. CDR1 SGDLS and CDR2 YYNGEE come from the germline V gene. The CDR3 is 14 amino acids. CDR3 DNA sequence: TGTGCCAGCAGCTTAAAGGTACGCCATAACGAGCAGTACTTC. This encodes CASSLKVRHNEQYF.

This clonotype came up many times. The V gene is TRBV4-2, the J gene TRBJ1-2; the D gene is possibly TRBD1 (5 bases). Germline assignment: CDR1 LGHNA and CDR2 YNFKEQ. The CDR3 length is 12 residues. V was cut by 3 bases and J by 8 bases, with 10 bases left in between. The chain's CDR3 is CASSQQGIGYTF. CDR3 DNA sequence: TGTGCCAGCAGCCAGCAGGGAATCGGCTACACCTTC.

Comment on this clonotype: An end of the junction differs from the germline gene, which may be a read error. The chain couples TRBV7-2 to TRBJ2-7; a weak D match, TRBD1 (5 bases). This CDR3 has 14 amino acids. The germline CDR1 and CDR2 sequences are SGHTA and FQGNSA. Written as DNA, the CDR3 is TGTGCCAGCAGCTTAGGGTCGACAGTGGGCGTGGATACGTTC. The encoded protein is CASSLGSTVGVDTF.

The chain carries TRBV25-1 and TRBJ1-3; no clear D. This CDR3 region has 15 residues. Per the germline V gene, CDR1 is MGHDK and CDR2 is SYGVNS. With 5 bases removed from V and 4 bases from J, the gap between germline ends came to 15 bases. CDR3 bases: TGTGCCAGCAGTACCTACTCCGGAGGGGGAAACACCATATATTTT. This encodes CASSTYSGGGNTIYF.

This clonotype has only a few counts. Given a much more abundant clone one base away, this may be a read error. The chain links TRBV10-3 to TRBJ1-2; D is ambiguous. Per germline, CDR1 ENHRY and CDR2 SYGVKD. The ends were cut back, 5 bases at V and 9 bases at J, with 13 bases in the middle. The CDR3 is made up of 12 amino acids. Written as DNA, the CDR3 is TGTGCCATCAGTTACACGCACGACAGCTACACCTTC. It codes for CAISYTHDSYTF.

The gene calls are TRBV9 and TRBJ2-5; D is possibly TRBD1 (5 bases). Germline lookup yields CDR1 SGDLS and CDR2 YYNGEE. V was cut by 7 bases and J by 10 bases, with 26 bases left in between. The CDR3 is 15 residues long. The CDR3: CASGERQYNPPLQYF. The CDR3 DNA sequence: TGTGCCAGCGGGGAACGACAGTATAATCCACCCCTCCAGTACTTC.

The chain carries TRBV9 and TRBJ1-2; 8 bases align to TRBD1. This CDR3 spans 17 amino acids. Germline CDR1 SGDLS, CDR2 YYNGEE. The J segment lost 4 bases and the V segment lost 4 bases, leaving 15 bases of the junction unmatched. The CDR3 reads CASSYGALTDRAYGYTF. CDR3 in DNA: TGTGCCAGCAGCTATGGGGCATTAACGGACAGGGCCTATGGCTACACCTTC.